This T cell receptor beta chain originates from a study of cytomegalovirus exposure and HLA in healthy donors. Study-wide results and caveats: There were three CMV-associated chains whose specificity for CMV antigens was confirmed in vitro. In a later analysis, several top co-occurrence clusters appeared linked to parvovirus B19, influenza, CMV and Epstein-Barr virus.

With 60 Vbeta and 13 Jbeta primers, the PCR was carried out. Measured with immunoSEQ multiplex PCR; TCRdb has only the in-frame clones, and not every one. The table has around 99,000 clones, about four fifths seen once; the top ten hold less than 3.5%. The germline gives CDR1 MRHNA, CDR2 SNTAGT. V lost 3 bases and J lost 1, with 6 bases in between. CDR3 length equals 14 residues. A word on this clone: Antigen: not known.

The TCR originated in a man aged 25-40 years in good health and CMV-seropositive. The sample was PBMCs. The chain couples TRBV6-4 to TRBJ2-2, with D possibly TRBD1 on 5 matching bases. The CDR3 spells CASSEQENTGELFF. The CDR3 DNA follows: TGTGCCAGCAGTGAACAGGAGAACACCGGGGAGCTGTTTTTT.